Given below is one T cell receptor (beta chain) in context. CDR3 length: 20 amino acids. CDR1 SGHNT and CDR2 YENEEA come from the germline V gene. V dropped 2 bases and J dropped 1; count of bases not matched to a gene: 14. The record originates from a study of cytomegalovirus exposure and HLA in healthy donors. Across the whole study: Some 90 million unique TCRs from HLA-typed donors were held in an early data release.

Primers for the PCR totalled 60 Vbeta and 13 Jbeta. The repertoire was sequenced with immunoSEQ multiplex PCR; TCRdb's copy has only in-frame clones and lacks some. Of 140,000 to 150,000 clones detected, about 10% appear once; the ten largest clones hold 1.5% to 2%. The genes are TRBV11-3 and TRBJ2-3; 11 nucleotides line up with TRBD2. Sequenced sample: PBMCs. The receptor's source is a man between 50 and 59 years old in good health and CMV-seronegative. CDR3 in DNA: TGTGCCAGCAGCTTACGTGGCCCGATAGCGGGAGGGCTGGGCACAGATACGCAGTATTTT. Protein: CASSLRGPIAGGLGTDTQYF. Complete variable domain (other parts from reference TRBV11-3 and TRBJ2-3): EAGVVQSPRYKIIEKKQPVAFWCNPISGHNTLYWYLQNLGQGPELLIRYENEEAVDDSQLPKDRFSAERLKGVDSTLKIQPAELGDSAVYLCASSLRGPIAGGLGTDTQYFGPGTRLTVL.